The rows below give T cell receptor beta chains drawn from one sample of a study of blood T cell repertoires in COVID-19. Using immunoSEQ multiplex PCR, the repertoire was profiled, and TCRdb retains in-frame clones only, with some absent. The top ten hold roughly 1% of the sample, which has approximately 110,000 clones, 85% to 90% seen once. The sample comprised peripheral blood. The receptor set was obtained from a woman aged 45-60 years with active or convalescent COVID-19. Each CDR3 is given with its conserved first and last residue. Each record gives: CDR3 DNA, CDR3 protein, V gene, D gene, clone size, J gene. A D gene is named only where the DNA matches it firmly. Rows may omit the clone size; those that give it use once, few, many or a size class.

TGCAGTGCCAGTACGTGGCGGGAGGGCCTCGACGAGCAGTTCTTC	CSASTWREGLDEQFF	TRBV20-1	TRBD2	NA	TRBJ2-1
TGTGCCAGCAGCCCACGACAGGGGGCTTGGAACACTGAAGCTTTCTTT	CASSPRQGAWNTEAFF	TRBV9	TRBD1	NA	TRBJ1-1
TGTGCCAGTAGTATACGAGACACTGAAGCTTTCTTT	CASSIRDTEAFF	TRBV19	NA	NA	TRBJ1-1
TGTGCCAGCAGCGCTACCTCAGGGTACACTGAAGCTTTCTTT	CASSATSGYTEAFF	TRBV9	NA	NA	TRBJ1-1
TGTGCCAGCAGTTACTCTTCGCCAGCGGCTAATGAAAAACTGTTTTTT	CASSYSSPAANEKLFF	TRBV6-6	NA	NA	TRBJ1-4
TGCGCCAGCAGCCGGGACATGATCTATGGCTACACCTTC	CASSRDMIYGYTF	TRBV5-1	NA	NA	TRBJ1-2
TGTGCCAGCAGCGTAGGACTGGGAGCGCCGTCCTACGAGCAGTACTTC	CASSVGLGAPSYEQYF	TRBV9	NA	NA	TRBJ2-7
TGTGCCAGCAGCCAAGAGCTAGCGGGAACCAATGAGCAGTTCTTC	CASSQELAGTNEQFF	TRBV4-2	TRBD2	NA	TRBJ2-1
TGTGCCAGCAGCTTAGACCCGCGCCACGAGCAGTACTTC	CASSLDPRHEQYF	TRBV7-8	NA	NA	TRBJ2-7
TGCGCCAGCAGCCAAGACAGGGCCCATCAGACCCAGTACTTC	CASSQDRAHQTQYF	TRBV4-3	NA	NA	TRBJ2-5
TGTGCCAGCAGTAGATTCGCGGGAGGGGAAATAAACATTCAGTACTTC	CASSRFAGGEINIQYF	TRBV28	TRBD2	NA	TRBJ2-4
TGTGCCAGCAGCTTAACCGGGACAGGGTTTAAGATAGATACGCAGTATTTT	CASSLTGTGFKIDTQYF	TRBV5-8	TRBD1	NA	TRBJ2-3
TGTGCCACCAGCAGAGAGGGGGCAAACGAAAAACTGTTTTTT	CATSREGANEKLFF	TRBV15	NA	NA	TRBJ1-4
TGTGCCAGCAGCGTAGCTACGTCTGTCTTTGAGACCCAGTACTTC	CASSVATSVFETQYF	TRBV9	NA	once	TRBJ2-5
TGTGCCAGCTCAATGAAACAGGGGAGCACAGATACGCAGTATTTT	CASSMKQGSTDTQYF	TRBV18	TRBD1	NA	TRBJ2-3
TGTGCCAGCAGTTTAACCGGGGACTATGGCTACACCTTC	CASSLTGDYGYTF	TRBV27	NA	NA	TRBJ1-2
TGTGCCAGTAGTATCAGGCTAGCGGGGACGAACACCGGGGAGCTGTTTTTT	CASSIRLAGTNTGELFF	TRBV19	TRBD2	NA	TRBJ2-2
TGCAGTCCCCGGACAGGGTATGGCTACACCTTC	CSPRTGYGYTF	TRBV20-1	TRBD1	once	TRBJ1-2
TGTGCCAGCAGCACACACAGTAGCAATCAGCCCCAGCATTTT	CASSTHSSNQPQHF	TRBV7-8	NA	NA	TRBJ1-5
TGTGCCACAGGAGACAGCACGGACGGCTACAATGAGCAGTTCTTC	CATGDSTDGYNEQFF	TRBV10-3	NA	NA	TRBJ2-1
TGTGCCAGCAGCTCCGACAACTGGATTAACACCGGGGAGCTGTTTTTT	CASSSDNWINTGELFF	TRBV11-3	NA	NA	TRBJ2-2
TGTGCCAGCAGACCGGAACAGGGTGGCTATGGCTACACCTTC	CASRPEQGGYGYTF	TRBV2	NA	NA	TRBJ1-2
TGTGCCAGCAGCCTCCAGGGGAACACTGAAGCTTTCTTT	CASSLQGNTEAFF	TRBV7-3	NA	NA	TRBJ1-1
TGTGCCAGCTCACTACCTGGGGCATCCGAGCAGTACTTC	CASSLPGASEQYF	TRBV18	NA	NA	TRBJ2-7
TGTGCCAGCAGCGTAGGAACTAGCGGGAGTGGCACAGATACGCAGTATTTT	CASSVGTSGSGTDTQYF	TRBV9	TRBD2	NA	TRBJ2-3
TGTGCCAGCAGCTCTGGAGACCTCATGGAGCAGTACTTC	CASSSGDLMEQYF	TRBV7-6	NA	NA	TRBJ2-7
TGTGCCAGCAGCTTAGCTCGAGGGGGATCCTACAATGAGCAGTTCTTC	CASSLARGGSYNEQFF	TRBV7-9	NA	NA	TRBJ2-1
TGTGCCAGCAGCTTGGGGCAGGCCAATATTTATAATTCACCCCTCCACTTT	CASSLGQANIYNSPLHF	TRBV5-5	NA	once	TRBJ1-6
TGTGCCAGCAGCAACGCAGGGGGTACAAATGAGCAGTTCTTC	CASSNAGGTNEQFF	TRBV7-2	TRBD1	NA	TRBJ2-1
TGTGCCAGCAGGGTAGCGGGGATTACCTACGAGCAGTACTTC	CASRVAGITYEQYF	TRBV7-2	TRBD2	NA	TRBJ2-7
TGTGCCAGCAGCTTGGCCGGGGGGCGCCCCCACGAGCAGTACTTC	CASSLAGGRPHEQYF	TRBV5-4	NA	NA	TRBJ2-7
TGTGCCAGCAGCCGAAAACCGGGACTAGCGGGAGCCCCTAACATTCAGTACTTC	CASSRKPGLAGAPNIQYF	TRBV13	TRBD2	NA	TRBJ2-4
TGTGCCAGCAGGTCAGGGTATAATTCACCCCTCCACTTT	CASRSGYNSPLHF	TRBV12-3/TRBV12-4	NA	NA	TRBJ1-6
TGCGCCAGCAGCCAAGATTCACTAGCGGGATACGAGCAGTACTTC	CASSQDSLAGYEQYF	TRBV4-3	TRBD2	NA	TRBJ2-7
TGTGCCAGCAGCCGCCCGGGACAGGGGGCTTACGAGCAGTACTTC	CASSRPGQGAYEQYF	TRBV6-2/TRBV6-3	TRBD1	NA	TRBJ2-7
TGTGCCAGCAGCCCTGGCTGGACTAGCGGGGGAGGGGGCATTCAGTACTTC	CASSPGWTSGGGGIQYF	TRBV5-4	TRBD2	once	TRBJ2-4
TGTGCCAGCAGTTCCGGGTCCGAGATAGGCTACACCTTC	CASSSGSEIGYTF	TRBV28	NA	NA	TRBJ1-2
TGTGCCAGCAGCGTAGGGAGCGACTCCTACGAGCAGTACTTC	CASSVGSDSYEQYF	TRBV9	NA	NA	TRBJ2-7
TGTGCCTGGAGTGGGACAGGGTTTTCGGATACGCAGTATTTT	CAWSGTGFSDTQYF	TRBV30	TRBD1	NA	TRBJ2-3
TGTGCCAGCAGCAGCGGGACATCGGTAGATACGCAGTATTTT	CASSSGTSVDTQYF	TRBV11-2	NA	NA	TRBJ2-3
TGCAGTGCTCATCGGAGTGAAAAACTGTTTTTT	CSAHRSEKLFF	TRBV20-1	NA	once	TRBJ1-4
TGTGCCAGCAGCCAAGCTAGCGGGAGGGCCTATGAGCAGTTCTTC	CASSQASGRAYEQFF	TRBV14	TRBD2	NA	TRBJ2-1
TGCGCCAGCAGCTTGGATCTAGCGGGGACCTACAATGAGCAGTTCTTC	CASSLDLAGTYNEQFF	TRBV5-1	TRBD2	NA	TRBJ2-1
TGTGCCAGCAGTACACCTACTCTAGAATACACAGATACGCAGTATTTT	CASSTPTLEYTDTQYF	TRBV11-2	NA	NA	TRBJ2-3
TGCGCCAGCAGCCAAGGCGGACTAGGACCGTTCTTC	CASSQGGLGPFF	TRBV4-3	TRBD2	NA	TRBJ2-1
TGTGCCAGCAGTCCCGGACAGGGGCGGGGGGACACTGAAGCTTTCTTT	CASSPGQGRGDTEAFF	TRBV28	TRBD1	NA	TRBJ1-1
TGTGCCAGCAGCTCGCGGCCGGAGGGGTATTCACCCCTCCACTTT	CASSSRPEGYSPLHF	TRBV7-6	NA	NA	TRBJ1-6
TGTGCCAGCAGTTTACTATCTAAACCCTACGAGCAGTACTTC	CASSLLSKPYEQYF	TRBV27	NA	NA	TRBJ2-7
TGCAGCGTTTCCTCCGGGGGGACCGGGGAGCTGTTTTTT	CSVSSGGTGELFF	TRBV29-1	TRBD2	NA	TRBJ2-2
TGTGCCAGCAGTGACGCTAGGGGGGGAGGGACCCAGTACTTC	CASSDARGGGTQYF	TRBV2	NA	NA	TRBJ2-5
TGTGCCAGCAGTGAGGCACAGGCTACCCTCTACACCTTC	CASSEAQATLYTF	TRBV2	NA	NA	TRBJ1-2
TGTGCCAGCAGTTACTCCGGGACAGGGGACTATGGCTACACCTTC	CASSYSGTGDYGYTF	TRBV6-5	TRBD1	NA	TRBJ1-2
TGTGCCAGCAGCCAAGCCGGTGCGGGGAGAGGAGAGACCCAGTACTTC	CASSQAGAGRGETQYF	TRBV3-1/TRBV3-2	NA	NA	TRBJ2-5